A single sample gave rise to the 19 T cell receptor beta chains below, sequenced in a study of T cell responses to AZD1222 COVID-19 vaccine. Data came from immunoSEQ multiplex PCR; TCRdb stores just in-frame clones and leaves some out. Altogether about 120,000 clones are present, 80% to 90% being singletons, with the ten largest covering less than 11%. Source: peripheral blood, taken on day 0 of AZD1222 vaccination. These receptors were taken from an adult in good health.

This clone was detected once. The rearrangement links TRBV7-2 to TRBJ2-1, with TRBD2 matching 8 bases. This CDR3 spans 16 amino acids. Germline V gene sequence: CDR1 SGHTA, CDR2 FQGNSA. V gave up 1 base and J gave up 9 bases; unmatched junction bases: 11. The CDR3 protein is CASSLDDAGGGIEQFF. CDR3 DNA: TGTGCCAGCAGCTTAGATGACGCGGGAGGTGGTATTGAGCAGTTCTTC.

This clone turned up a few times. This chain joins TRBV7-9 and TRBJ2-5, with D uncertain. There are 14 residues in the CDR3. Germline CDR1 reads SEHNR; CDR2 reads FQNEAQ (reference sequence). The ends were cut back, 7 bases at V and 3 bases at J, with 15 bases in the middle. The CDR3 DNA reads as TGTGCCAGCATTCTATATGGGTCAAAAGAGACCCAGTACTTC. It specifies CASILYGSKETQYF.

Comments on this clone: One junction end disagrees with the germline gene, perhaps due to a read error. The CDR3 DNA follows: TGCGCCAGCAGCAAAGACAGGAACACTGAAGCTTTCTTT. It specifies CASSKDRNTEAFF. This chain uses TRBV4-3 with TRBJ1-1; possible D gene TRBD1, 5 bases. This CDR3 contains 13 residues. Germline V gives CDR1 LGHNA, CDR2 YSLEER.

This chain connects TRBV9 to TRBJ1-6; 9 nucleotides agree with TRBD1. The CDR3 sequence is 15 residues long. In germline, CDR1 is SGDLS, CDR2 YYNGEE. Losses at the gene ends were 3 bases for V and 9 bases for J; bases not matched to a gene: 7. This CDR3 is CASSETGTGISPLHF. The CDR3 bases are TGTGCCAGCAGCGAGACCGGGACAGGGATTTCACCCCTCCACTTT.

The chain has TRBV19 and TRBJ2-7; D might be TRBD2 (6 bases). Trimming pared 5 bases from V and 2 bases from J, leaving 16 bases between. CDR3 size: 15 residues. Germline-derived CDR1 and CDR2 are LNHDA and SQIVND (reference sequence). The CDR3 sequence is CASSGARGPTYEQYF. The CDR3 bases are TGTGCCAGTAGTGGTGCGCGGGGTCCCACCTACGAGCAGTACTTC. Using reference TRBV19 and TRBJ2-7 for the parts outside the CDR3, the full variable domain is DGGITQSPKYLFRKEGQNVTLSCEQNLNHDAMYWYRQDPGQGLRLIYYSQIVNDFQKGDIAEGYSVSREKKESFPLTVTSAQKNPTAFYLCASSGARGPTYEQYFGPGTRLTVT.

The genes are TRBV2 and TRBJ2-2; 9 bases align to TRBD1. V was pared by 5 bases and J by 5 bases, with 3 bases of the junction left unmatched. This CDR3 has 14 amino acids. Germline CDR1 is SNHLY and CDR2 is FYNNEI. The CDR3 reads CASSPGTGTGELFF. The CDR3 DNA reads TGTGCCAGCAGTCCCGGGACAGGGACCGGGGAGCTGTTTTTT.

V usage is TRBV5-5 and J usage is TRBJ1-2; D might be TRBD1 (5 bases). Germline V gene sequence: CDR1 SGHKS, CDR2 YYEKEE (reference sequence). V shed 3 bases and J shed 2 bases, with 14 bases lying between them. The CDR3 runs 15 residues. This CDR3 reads CASSSRTPVNYGYTF. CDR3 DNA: TGTGCCAGCAGCTCCCGGACACCTGTCAACTATGGCTACACCTTC.

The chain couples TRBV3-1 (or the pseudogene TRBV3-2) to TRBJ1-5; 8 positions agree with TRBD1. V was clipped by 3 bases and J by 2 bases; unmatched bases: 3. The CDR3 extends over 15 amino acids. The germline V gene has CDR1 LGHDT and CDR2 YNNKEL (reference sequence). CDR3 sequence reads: CASSQTGVGNQPQHF. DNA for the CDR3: TGTGCCAGCAGCCAGACAGGGGTAGGCAATCAGCCCCAGCATTTT.

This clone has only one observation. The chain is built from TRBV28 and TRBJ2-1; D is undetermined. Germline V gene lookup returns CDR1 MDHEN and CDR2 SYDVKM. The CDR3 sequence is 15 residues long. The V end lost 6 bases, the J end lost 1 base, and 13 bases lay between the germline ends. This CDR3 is CASRPFTESYNEQFF. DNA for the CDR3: TGTGCCAGCAGGCCATTTACAGAATCCTACAATGAGCAGTTCTTC. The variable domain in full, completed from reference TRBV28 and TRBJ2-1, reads DVKVTQSSRYLVKRTGEKVFLECVQDMDHENMFWYRQDPGLGLRLIYFSYDVKMKEKGDIPEGYSVSREKKERFSLILESASTNQTSMYLCASRPFTESYNEQFFGPGTRLTVL.

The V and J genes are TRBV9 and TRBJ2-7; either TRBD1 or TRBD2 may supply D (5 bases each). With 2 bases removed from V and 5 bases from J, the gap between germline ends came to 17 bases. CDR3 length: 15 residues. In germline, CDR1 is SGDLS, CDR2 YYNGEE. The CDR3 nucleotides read TGTGCCAGCAGCGTGTGGGCGTGGGGGATCCACGAGCAGTACTTC. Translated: CASSVWAWGIHEQYF.

The CDR3 protein is CASSPQDGYNQPQHF. The CDR3 nucleotides read TGTGCCAGCAGTCCCCAGGACGGATACAATCAGCCCCAGCATTTT. The V and J genes are TRBV6-2 or TRBV6-3 and TRBJ1-5, with no clear D. The CDR3 has 15 amino acids. V was trimmed by 5 bases and J by 3 bases, leaving 14 bases between them. From germline, CDR1 is MNHEY and CDR2 SVGEGT.

CDR3 amino acids: CASSPLTGGSPLHF. The CDR3 DNA sequence: TGTGCCAGTAGTCCCTTGACAGGGGGTTCACCCCTCCACTTT. This chain uses TRBV19 with TRBJ1-6; 9 positions match TRBD1. Germline CDR1 is LNHDA and CDR2 is SQIVND (reference sequence). The CDR3 has 14 residues. V was clipped by 5 bases and J by 9 bases; unmatched bases: 5.

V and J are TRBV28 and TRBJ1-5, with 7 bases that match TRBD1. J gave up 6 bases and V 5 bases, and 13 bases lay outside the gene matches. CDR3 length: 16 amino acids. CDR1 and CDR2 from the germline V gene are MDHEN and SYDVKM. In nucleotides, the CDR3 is TGTGCCAGCAGTCTCCCGACAGGGACGGAGGGTCAGCCCCAGCATTTT. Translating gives CASSLPTGTEGQPQHF.

CDR3 amino acids: CASDKTTDTQYF. For the CDR3, the DNA is TGTGCCAGCGACAAAACCACAGATACGCAGTATTTT. This chain links TRBV2 with TRBJ2-3; D is ambiguous. V gave up 8 bases and J gave up 2 bases, with 8 bases separating them. Germline V gene lookup returns CDR1 SNHLY and CDR2 FYNNEI. CDR3 length: 12 amino acids. Full variable domain (missing parts from reference TRBV2 and TRBJ2-3): EPEVTQTPSHQVTQMGQEVILRCVPISNHLYFYWYRQILGQKVEFLVSFYNNEISEKSEIFDDQFSVERPDGSNFTLKIRSTKLEDSAMYFCASDKTTDTQYFGPGTRLTVL.

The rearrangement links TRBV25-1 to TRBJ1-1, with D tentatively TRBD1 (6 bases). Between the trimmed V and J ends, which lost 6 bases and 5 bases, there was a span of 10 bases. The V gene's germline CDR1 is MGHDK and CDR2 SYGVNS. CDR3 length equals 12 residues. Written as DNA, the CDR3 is TGTGCCAGCAGAAAAACAGGGACTGAAGCTTTCTTT. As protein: CASRKTGTEAFF.

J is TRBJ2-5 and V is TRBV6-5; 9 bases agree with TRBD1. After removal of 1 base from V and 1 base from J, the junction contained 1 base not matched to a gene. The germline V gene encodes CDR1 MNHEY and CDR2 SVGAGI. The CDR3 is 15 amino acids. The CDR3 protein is CASSYWDRVQETQYF. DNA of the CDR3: TGTGCCAGCAGTTACTGGGACAGGGTCCAAGAGACCCAGTACTTC.

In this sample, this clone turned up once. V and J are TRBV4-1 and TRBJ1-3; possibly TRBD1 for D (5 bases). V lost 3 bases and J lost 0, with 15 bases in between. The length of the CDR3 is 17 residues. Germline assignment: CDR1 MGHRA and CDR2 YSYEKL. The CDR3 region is CASSHPPTGVSGNTIYF. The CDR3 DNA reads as TGCGCCAGCAGCCACCCCCCCACAGGCGTCTCTGGAAACACCATATATTTT.

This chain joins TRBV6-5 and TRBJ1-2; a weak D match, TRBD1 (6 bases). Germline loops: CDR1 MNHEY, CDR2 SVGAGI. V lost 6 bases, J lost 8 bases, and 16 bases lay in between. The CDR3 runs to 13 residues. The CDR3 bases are TGTGCCAGCAGCCCGGACAGCGACCAGGGCTACACCTTC. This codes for CASSPDSDQGYTF.

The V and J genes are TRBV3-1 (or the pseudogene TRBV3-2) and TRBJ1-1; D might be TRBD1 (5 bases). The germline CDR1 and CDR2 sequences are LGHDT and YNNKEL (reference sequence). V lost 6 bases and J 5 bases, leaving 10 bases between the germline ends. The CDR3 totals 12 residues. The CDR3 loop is CASSWGGTEAFF. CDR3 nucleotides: TGTGCCAGCAGTTGGGGGGGGACTGAAGCTTTCTTT.